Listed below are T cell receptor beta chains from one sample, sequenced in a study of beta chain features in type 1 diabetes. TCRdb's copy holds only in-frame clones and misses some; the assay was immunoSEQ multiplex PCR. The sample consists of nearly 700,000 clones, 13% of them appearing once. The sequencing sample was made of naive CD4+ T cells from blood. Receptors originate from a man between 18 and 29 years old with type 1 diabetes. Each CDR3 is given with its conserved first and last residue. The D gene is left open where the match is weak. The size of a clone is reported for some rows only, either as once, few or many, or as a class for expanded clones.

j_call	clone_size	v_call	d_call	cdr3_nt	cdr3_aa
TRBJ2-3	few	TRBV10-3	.	TGTGCCATCAGTGAGGGACGCACAGATACGCAGTATTTT	CAISEGRTDTQYF
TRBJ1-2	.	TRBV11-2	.	TGTGCCAGCAGCCGAAACCCCGCTAACTATGGCTACACCTTC	CASSRNPANYGYTF
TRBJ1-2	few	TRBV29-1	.	TGCAGCGTTGAAGGGAATGGCTACACCTTC	CSVEGNGYTF
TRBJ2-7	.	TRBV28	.	TGTGCCAGCAGTTCTCTCCGGGGTAGCTCCTACGAGCAGTACTTC	CASSSLRGSSYEQYF
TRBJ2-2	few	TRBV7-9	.	TGTGCCAGCAGCTTATCAGGGTCTGGGAACACCGGGGAGCTGTTTTTT	CASSLSGSGNTGELFF
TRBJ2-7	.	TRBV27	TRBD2	TGTGCCAGCAGTAACGTGGGACTAGCGGGGGCCGACTACGAGCAGTACTTC	CASSNVGLAGADYEQYF
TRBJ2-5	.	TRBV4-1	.	.	CASSQTPLGTGETQYF
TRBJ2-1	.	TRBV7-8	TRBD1	TGTGCCAGCAGCCTCAAGACAGGGATCAATGAGCAGTTCTTC	CASSLKTGINEQFF
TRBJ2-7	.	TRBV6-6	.	TGTGCCAGCAGTTACGATTTCCGGGGCGAGCAGTACTTC	CASSYDFRGEQYF
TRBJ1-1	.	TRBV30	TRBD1	TGTGCCTGGTTGTGGACAGGGGCGAACACTGAAGCTTTCTTT	CAWLWTGANTEAFF
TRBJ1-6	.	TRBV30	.	TGTGCCTGGAGTGTACAACTCGGGGGCTCCTATAATTCACCCCTCCACTTT	CAWSVQLGGSYNSPLHF
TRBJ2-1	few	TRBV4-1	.	TGCGCCAGCAGCCAGGCCCCCGACAGCCGAAGCTCCTACAATGAGCAGTTCTTC	CASSQAPDSRSSYNEQFF
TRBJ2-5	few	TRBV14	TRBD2	TGTGCCAGCAGCCTGGGACTAGCGGGGGTATCAGGAGAGACCCAGTACTTC	CASSLGLAGVSGETQYF
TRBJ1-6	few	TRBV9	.	TGTGCCAGCAGCGTTGACCCGAATTCACCCCTCCACTTT	CASSVDPNSPLHF
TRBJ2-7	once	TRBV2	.	TGTGCCAGCCGGCGGGGTTCCTACGAGCAGTACTTC	CASRRGSYEQYF
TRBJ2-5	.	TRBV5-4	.	TGTGCCAGCAGCTTGGCGTTGATCGGGGAGACCCAGTACTTC	CASSLALIGETQYF
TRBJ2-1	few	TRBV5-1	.	TGCGCCAGCAGCTTGGATCTAGCAGACTACAATGAGCAGTTCTTC	CASSLDLADYNEQFF
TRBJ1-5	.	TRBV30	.	TGTGCCTGGAGTGTAAAGGGGGGATACGGTCAGCCCCAGCATTTT	CAWSVKGGYGQPQHF
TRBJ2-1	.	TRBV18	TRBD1	TGTGCCAGCTCACCTAGGACAGGGGCCTACAATGAGCAGTTCTTC	CASSPRTGAYNEQFF
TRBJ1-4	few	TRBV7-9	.	TGTGCCAGCAGCTTAGCGTTGAGTCAGGCCAATGAAAAACTGTTTTTT	CASSLALSQANEKLFF
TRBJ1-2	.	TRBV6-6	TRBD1	TGTGCCAGCAGTTTCAGGACAGGGGGCAACTATGGCTACACCTTC	CASSFRTGGNYGYTF
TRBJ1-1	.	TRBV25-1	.	TGTGCCAGCAGGGTGCACGCGAACACTGAAGCTTTCTTT	CASRVHANTEAFF
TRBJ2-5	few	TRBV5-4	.	TGTGCCAGCAGCTTGGGTACCCAAGAGACCCAGTACTTC	CASSLGTQETQYF
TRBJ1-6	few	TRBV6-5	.	TGTGCCAGCAGTTACCAGCGGCCCTATAATTCACCCCTCCACTTT	CASSYQRPYNSPLHF
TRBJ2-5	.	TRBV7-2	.	TGTGCCAGCAGCTTAGCGCTTAAGACCCAGTACTTC	CASSLALKTQYF
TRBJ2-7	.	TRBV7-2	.	TGTGCCAGCAGCGGGGGCGGGAGCTCCTACGAGCAGTACTTC	CASSGGGSSYEQYF
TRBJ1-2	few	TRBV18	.	TGTGCCGGCAGGGGAGGAGCCGTTGGCTATGGCTACACCTTC	CAGRGGAVGYGYTF
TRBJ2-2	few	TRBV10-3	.	TGTGCCATCTCGCGAGGGGTTAACACCGGGGAGCTGTTTTTT	CAISRGVNTGELFF
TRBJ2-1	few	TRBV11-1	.	TGTGCCAGCAGCTCGGGCCGCGACTCCTACAATGAGCAGTTCTTC	CASSSGRDSYNEQFF
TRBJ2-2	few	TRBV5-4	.	TGTGCCAGCAGCGCAGGGCACACCGGGGAGCTGTTTTTT	CASSAGHTGELFF
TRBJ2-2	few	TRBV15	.	TGTGCCACCAGCAGAGATCCTGACACCGGGGAGCTGTTTTTT	CATSRDPDTGELFF
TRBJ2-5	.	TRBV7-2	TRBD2	TGTGCCAGCAGCTTTCTAGCGGGGAGACAAGAGACCCAGTACTTC	CASSFLAGRQETQYF
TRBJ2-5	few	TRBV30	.	TGTGCCTGTAGTCGTGAGGGGGGGAGCGAGACCCAGTACTTC	CACSREGGSETQYF
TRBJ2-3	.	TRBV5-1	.	TGCGCCAGCAGCTTCTTTACAGATACGCAGTATTTT	CASSFFTDTQYF
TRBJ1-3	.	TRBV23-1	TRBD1	TGCGCCAGCAGTCAATCGGGGACAGTTCTTTTT	CASSQSGTVLF
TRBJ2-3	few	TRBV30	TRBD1	TGTGCCTGGAGTTGGACAGGGGGTACAGATACGCAGTATTTT	CAWSWTGGTDTQYF
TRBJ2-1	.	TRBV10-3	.	TGTGCCATCAGTGTAGGGCTCGCCTACAATGAGCAGTTCTTC	CAISVGLAYNEQFF
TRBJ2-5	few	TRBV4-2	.	TGTGCCAGCAGCCAAGGGCTAGCGATCCAAGAGACCCAGTACTTC	CASSQGLAIQETQYF
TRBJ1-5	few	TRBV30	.	TGTGCCTGGAGTGGAGGGGCGGGCCAGCCCCAGCATTTT	CAWSGGAGQPQHF
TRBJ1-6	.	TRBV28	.	TGTGCCAGCAGTTTACCCCCCGGGGTGTATAATTCACCCCTCCACTTT	CASSLPPGVYNSPLHF
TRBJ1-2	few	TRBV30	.	TGTGCCTGGAATATGGGTGCCGACTATGGCTACACCTTC	CAWNMGADYGYTF
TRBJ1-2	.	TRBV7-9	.	TGTGCCAGCAGCCCAAACCCGGCAGGGTCCGGCTACACCTTC	CASSPNPAGSGYTF
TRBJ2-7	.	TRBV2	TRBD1	TGTGCCAGCGCCCCTACAGGGGCCGAGCAGTACTTC	CASAPTGAEQYF
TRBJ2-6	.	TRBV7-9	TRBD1	TGTGCCAGCAGCAGGACAGGGGGAATCTCTGGGGCCAACGTCCTGACTTTC	CASSRTGGISGANVLTF
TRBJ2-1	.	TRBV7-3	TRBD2	TGTGCCAGCAGCCCCGGGGGGGCCTCCTACAATGAGCAGTTCTTC	CASSPGGASYNEQFF
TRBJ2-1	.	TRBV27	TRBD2	TGTGCCAGCAGTTTATTGGCTAGCGGGGGAGGCGAGCAGTTCTTC	CASSLLASGGGEQFF
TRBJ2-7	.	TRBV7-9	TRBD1	TGTGCCAGCAGCTCCTACCCCAGGGGGCGGAATTCCTACGAGCAGTACTTC	CASSSYPRGRNSYEQYF
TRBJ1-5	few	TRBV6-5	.	TGTGCCAGCAGTTACGGGGAGAATCAGCCCCAGCATTTT	CASSYGENQPQHF
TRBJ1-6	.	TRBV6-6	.	TGTGCCAGCAGTTACTCTACGGCTAAAGATTCACCCCTCCACTTT	CASSYSTAKDSPLHF
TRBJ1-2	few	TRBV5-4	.	TGTGCCAGCAGCCATCCCCTGGACCCCTGGTATGGCTACACCTTC	CASSHPLDPWYGYTF
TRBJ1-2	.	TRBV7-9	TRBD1	TGTGCCAGCAGTGACAGGGGAAGTGGCTACACCTTC	CASSDRGSGYTF
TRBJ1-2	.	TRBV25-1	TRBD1	TGTGCCAGCAGTGGGCAGGGGGCTGATGGCTACACCTTC	CASSGQGADGYTF
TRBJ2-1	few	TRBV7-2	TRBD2	TGTGCCAACAGACTAGCGGGGGATTTCGGTGAGCAGTTCTTC	CANRLAGDFGEQFF
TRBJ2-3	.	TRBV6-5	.	TGTGCCAGCAGTGACGTAGATACGCAGTATTTT	CASSDVDTQYF
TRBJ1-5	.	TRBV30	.	TGTGCCTGGAGTGTAGGAGGGACCGGCAATCAGCCCCAGCATTTT	CAWSVGGTGNQPQHF
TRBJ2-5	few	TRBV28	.	TGTGCCAGCAAGGAGCGGCAAGGGACCCAGTACTTC	CASKERQGTQYF
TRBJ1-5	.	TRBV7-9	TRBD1	TGTGCCAGCAGCTTTTTTGCCCTCCGAGAGGGGGCGGGCAATCAGCCCCAGCATTTT	CASSFFALREGAGNQPQHF
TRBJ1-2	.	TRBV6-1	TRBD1	TGTGCCAGCAGTGAACAGGGGGCCTATGGCTACACCTTC	CASSEQGAYGYTF
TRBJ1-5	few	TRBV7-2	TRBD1	TGTGCCAGCGGCCCAGAGAACAGGGGGCTGGAGCCCCAGCATTTT	CASGPENRGLEPQHF
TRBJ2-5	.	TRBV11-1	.	TGTGCCAGCAGCTTAGCCACCTCAGAGACCCAGTACTTC	CASSLATSETQYF